One sample yielded the 13 T cell receptor beta chains listed below, sequenced in a study of blood T cell repertoires in COVID-19. Sequenced by immunoSEQ multiplex PCR; TCRdb stores in-frame clones only, minus some. The top ten hold roughly 15% of the sample, which has about 97,000 clones, approximately 90% seen once. Sequencing used peripheral blood. The receptors come from a human donor in a cohort sampled during active COVID-19.

The V and J genes are TRBV28 and TRBJ1-1; D possibly corresponds to TRBD1 (6 bases). Trimming removed 6 bases at V and 1 base at J, with 12 bases between. The germline V gene has CDR1 MDHEN and CDR2 SYDVKM. This CDR3 has 14 amino acids. The CDR3 protein is CASRTGSWNTEAFF. Here the CDR3 DNA reads TGTGCCAGCAGAACAGGGAGCTGGAACACTGAAGCTTTCTTT.

The V gene is TRBV25-1, the J gene TRBJ1-3; 7 bases are shared with TRBD1. Germline lookup yields CDR1 MGHDK and CDR2 SYGVNS. The CDR3 contains 16 residues. The V segment lost 2 bases and the J segment 0 bases; nucleotides outside the gene matches: 4. The CDR3 reads CASSENRGVSGNTIYF. CDR3 nucleotide sequence: TGTGCCAGCAGTGAAAACAGGGGCGTCTCTGGAAACACCATATATTTT.

As regards this clone: At one end, the junction sequence differs from germline, possibly due to a read error. This rearrangement joins TRBV28 to TRBJ2-7; 16 positions match TRBD2. The CDR3 is 14 amino acids. Germline V gene lookup returns CDR1 MDHEN and CDR2 SYDVKM. The CDR3 sequence: CASSPGGLAGGPDF. CDR3 nucleotide sequence: TGTGCCAGCAGTCCGGGGGGACTAGCGGGAGGGCCGGACTTC.

The table lists this clone with a few counts. The chain has TRBV5-4 and TRBJ2-3, with TRBD2 matching over 8 bases. CDR3 size: 17 residues. CDR1 and CDR2 from the germline V gene are SGHNT and YYREEE (reference sequence). With 3 bases clipped from V and 2 bases from J, the junction kept 11 bases outside the gene matches. CDR3 amino acids: CASSYLTSGLITDTQYF. In DNA, the CDR3 is TGTGCCAGCAGCTACCTTACTAGCGGTCTTATCACAGATACGCAGTATTTT.

The V and J genes are TRBV19 and TRBJ1-1; the D gene is possibly TRBD1 (5 bases). Germline loops: CDR1 LNHDA, CDR2 SQIVND (reference sequence). This CDR3 region has 14 residues. Trimming took 1 base from V and 7 from J, leaving 13 bases between them. CDR3 in DNA: TGTGCCAGTAGTATAGGGGAGGGCCAGGGTGAAGCTTTCTTT. Translation gives CASSIGEGQGEAFF.

The table lists this clone with a count of one. The chain couples TRBV3-1 (or the pseudogene TRBV3-2) to TRBJ2-3, with 10 nucleotides matching TRBD2. Trimming removed 4 bases from V and 0 bases from J; junction bases left unmatched: 10. The germline V gene has CDR1 LGHDT and CDR2 YNNKEL (reference sequence). The CDR3 spans 18 residues. The DNA for the CDR3 is TGTGCCAGCAGCCCACCGACCCTACTAGCGGGGAGCACAGATACGCAGTATTTT. Its translation is CASSPPTLLAGSTDTQYF.

The rearrangement joins TRBV7-2 to TRBJ2-7, with D maybe TRBD1 (5 bases). V lost 1 base and J lost 6, with 13 bases in between. CDR1 and CDR2 (germline): SGHTA, FQGNSA. The CDR3 runs 14 residues. CDR3 region: CASSLVSQGSEQYF. Here the CDR3 DNA reads TGTGCCAGCAGCTTAGTCTCCCAGGGTTCCGAGCAGTACTTC.

The V call is TRBV24-1, the J call TRBJ1-2; 9 bases align to TRBD1. Germline CDR1 reads KGHDR; CDR2 reads SFDVKD. V lost 3 bases to trimming and J lost 4 bases; unmatched junction nucleotides: 5. CDR3 length equals 15 residues. The CDR3 sequence: CATSDKGTGRYGYTF. The CDR3 DNA reads as TGTGCCACCAGTGATAAGGGGACAGGGCGCTATGGCTACACCTTC.

The V and J genes are TRBV27 and TRBJ2-7; TRBD2 is a possible D gene (5 bases). Germline V gives CDR1 MNHEY, CDR2 SMNVEV (reference sequence). The CDR3 runs 15 residues. V was clipped by 2 bases and J by 0 bases, with 11 bases between them. CDR3 DNA sequence: TGTGCCAGCAGTTTAGGAAGCGGCCCCTCCTACGAGCAGTACTTC. It is translated as CASSLGSGPSYEQYF.

The V and J genes are TRBV9 and TRBJ2-5; TRBD2 matches 14 bases. This CDR3 is 16 amino acids long. CDR1 is SGDLS and CDR2 is YYNGEE in the germline V gene. With 3 bases clipped from V and 5 bases from J, the junction kept 6 bases outside the gene matches. CDR3 protein: CASSAGLAGGRETQYF. The DNA of the CDR3 is TGTGCCAGCAGCGCCGGACTAGCGGGAGGTCGGGAGACCCAGTACTTC.

CDR3 sequence (DNA): TGTGCCAGCAGCCTACTAGCGGGGGGGTACAATGAGCAGTTCTTC. Its protein product is CASSLLAGGYNEQFF. This chain links TRBV7-2 with TRBJ2-1, with 13 bases matching TRBD2. In germline, CDR1 is SGHTA, CDR2 FQGNSA. The CDR3 consists of 15 residues. Trimming at V came to 5 bases and at J to 4 bases, leaving 2 bases not matched to a gene.

This clone was counted a few times. The CDR3 nucleotides are TGCGCCAGCAGCCCGGTTTCGCGGGGCCGTACCTACGAGCAGTACTTC. Translating it yields CASSPVSRGRTYEQYF. J is TRBJ2-7 and V is TRBV5-1; D possibly corresponds to TRBD2 (6 bases). The CDR3 totals 16 residues. CDR1 is SGHRS and CDR2 is YFSETQ in the germline V gene. The V end was cut by 4 bases, the J end by 2 bases, with 19 bases between. The variable domain in full, with the rest retrieved from reference TRBV5-1 and TRBJ2-7, is KAGVTQTPRYLIKTRGQQVTLSCSPISGHRSVSWYQQTPGQGLQFLFEYFSETQRNKGNFPGRFSGRQFSNSRSEMNVSTLELGDSALYLCASSPVSRGRTYEQYFGPGTRLTVT.

The rearrangement uses TRBV6-5 and TRBJ2-3; 8 nucleotides agree with TRBD2. V lost 6 bases to trimming and J lost 0 bases; unmatched junction nucleotides: 5. Germline V gives CDR1 MNHEY, CDR2 SVGAGI. The CDR3 contains 15 residues. The chain's CDR3 is CASSLSGTSTDTQYF. CDR3 DNA sequence: TGTGCCAGCAGCCTTAGCGGGACTAGCACAGATACGCAGTATTTT.